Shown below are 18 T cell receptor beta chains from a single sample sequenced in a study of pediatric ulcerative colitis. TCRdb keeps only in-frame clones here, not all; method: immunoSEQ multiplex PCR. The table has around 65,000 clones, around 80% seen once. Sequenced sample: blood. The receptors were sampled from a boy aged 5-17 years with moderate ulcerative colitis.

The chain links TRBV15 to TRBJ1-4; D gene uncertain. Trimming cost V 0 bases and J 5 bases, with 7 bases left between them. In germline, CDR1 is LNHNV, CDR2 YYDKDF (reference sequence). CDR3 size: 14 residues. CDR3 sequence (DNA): TGTGCCACCAGCAGAGATCGAGGAAATGAAAAACTGTTTTTT. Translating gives CATSRDRGNEKLFF.

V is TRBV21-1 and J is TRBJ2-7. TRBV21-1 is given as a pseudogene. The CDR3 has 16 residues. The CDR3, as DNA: TGTGCCAGCAGCAAAGGAGGGGCTCTGCGGTACTACGAGCAGTACTTC. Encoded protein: CASSKGGALRYYEQYF.

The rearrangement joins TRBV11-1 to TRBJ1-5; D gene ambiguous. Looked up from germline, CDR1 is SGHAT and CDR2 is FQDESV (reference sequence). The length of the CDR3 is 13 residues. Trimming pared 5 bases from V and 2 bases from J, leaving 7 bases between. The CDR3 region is CASSAEGNQPQHF. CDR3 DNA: TGTGCCAGCAGCGCGGAAGGCAATCAGCCCCAGCATTTT.

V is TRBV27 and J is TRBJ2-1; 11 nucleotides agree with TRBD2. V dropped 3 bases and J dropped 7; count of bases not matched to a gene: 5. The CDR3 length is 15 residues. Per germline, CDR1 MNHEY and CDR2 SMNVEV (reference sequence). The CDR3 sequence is CASSFASSGRNEQFF. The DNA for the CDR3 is TGTGCCAGCAGTTTCGCGTCTAGCGGGAGGAATGAGCAGTTCTTC.

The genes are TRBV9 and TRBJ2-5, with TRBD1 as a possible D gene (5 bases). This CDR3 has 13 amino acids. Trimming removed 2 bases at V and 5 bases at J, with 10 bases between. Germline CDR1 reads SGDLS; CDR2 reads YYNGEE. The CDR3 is CASSVLGQETQYF. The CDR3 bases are TGTGCCAGCAGCGTTTTGGGGCAGGAGACCCAGTACTTC.

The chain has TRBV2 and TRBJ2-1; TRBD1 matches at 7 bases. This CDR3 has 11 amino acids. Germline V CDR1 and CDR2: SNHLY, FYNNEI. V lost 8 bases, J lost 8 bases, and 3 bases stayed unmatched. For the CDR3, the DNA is TGTGCCAGCGACAGGGCCGATGAGCAGTTCTTC. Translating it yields CASDRADEQFF.

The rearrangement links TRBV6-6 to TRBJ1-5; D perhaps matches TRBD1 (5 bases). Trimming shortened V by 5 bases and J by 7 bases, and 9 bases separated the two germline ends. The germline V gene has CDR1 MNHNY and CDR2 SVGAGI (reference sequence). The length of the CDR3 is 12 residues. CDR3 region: CASSKQAQPQHF. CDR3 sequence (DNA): TGTGCCAGCAGTAAACAGGCGCAGCCCCAGCATTTT.

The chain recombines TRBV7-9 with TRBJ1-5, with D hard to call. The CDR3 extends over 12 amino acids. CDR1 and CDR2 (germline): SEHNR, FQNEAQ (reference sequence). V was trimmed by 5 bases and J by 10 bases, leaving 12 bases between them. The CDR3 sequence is CASSIWTSPQHF. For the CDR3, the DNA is TGTGCCAGCAGCATATGGACGTCTCCCCAGCATTTT.

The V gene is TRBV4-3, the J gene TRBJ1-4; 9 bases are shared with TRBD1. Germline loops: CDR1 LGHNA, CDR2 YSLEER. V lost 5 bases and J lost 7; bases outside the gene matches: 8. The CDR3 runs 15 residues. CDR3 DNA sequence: TGCGCCAGCAGCGGACAGGGGAGGGTCGGTGAAAAACTGTTTTTT. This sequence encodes CASSGQGRVGEKLFF.

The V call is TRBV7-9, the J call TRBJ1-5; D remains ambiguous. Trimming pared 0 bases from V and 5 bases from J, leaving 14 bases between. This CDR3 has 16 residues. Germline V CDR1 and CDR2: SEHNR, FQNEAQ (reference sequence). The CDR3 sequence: CASSLARASKDQPQHF. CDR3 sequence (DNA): TGTGCCAGCAGCTTAGCCCGGGCCTCCAAGGATCAGCCCCAGCATTTT.

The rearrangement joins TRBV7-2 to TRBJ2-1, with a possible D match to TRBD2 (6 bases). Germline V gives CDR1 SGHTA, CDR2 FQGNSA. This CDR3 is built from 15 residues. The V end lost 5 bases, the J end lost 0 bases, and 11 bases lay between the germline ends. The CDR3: CASSQKTSSYNEQFF. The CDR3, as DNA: TGTGCCAGCAGCCAGAAGACTAGCTCCTACAATGAGCAGTTCTTC.

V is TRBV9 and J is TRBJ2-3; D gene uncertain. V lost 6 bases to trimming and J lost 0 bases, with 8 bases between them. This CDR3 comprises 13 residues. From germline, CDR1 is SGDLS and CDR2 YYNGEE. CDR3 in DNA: TGTGCCAGCAATGGCCCCAGCACAGATACGCAGTATTTT. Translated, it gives CASNGPSTDTQYF.

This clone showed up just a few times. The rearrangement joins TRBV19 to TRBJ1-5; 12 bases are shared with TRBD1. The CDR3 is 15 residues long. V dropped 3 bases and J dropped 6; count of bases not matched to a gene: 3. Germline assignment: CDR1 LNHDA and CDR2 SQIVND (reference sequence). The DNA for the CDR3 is TGTGCCAGTAGTATTGGGACAGGGGGCGTTCAGCCCCAGCATTTT. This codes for CASSIGTGGVQPQHF. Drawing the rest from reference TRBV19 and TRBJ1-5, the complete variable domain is DGGITQSPKYLFRKEGQNVTLSCEQNLNHDAMYWYRQDPGQGLRLIYYSQIVNDFQKGDIAEGYSVSREKKESFPLTVTSAQKNPTAFYLCASSIGTGGVQPQHFGDGTRLSIL.

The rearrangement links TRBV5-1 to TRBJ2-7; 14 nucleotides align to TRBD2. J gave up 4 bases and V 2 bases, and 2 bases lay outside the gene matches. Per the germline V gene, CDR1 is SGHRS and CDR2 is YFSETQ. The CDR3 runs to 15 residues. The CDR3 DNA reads TGCGCCAGCAGCTTAGGGACTAGCGGGAGTTACGAGCAGTACTTC. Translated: CASSLGTSGSYEQYF.

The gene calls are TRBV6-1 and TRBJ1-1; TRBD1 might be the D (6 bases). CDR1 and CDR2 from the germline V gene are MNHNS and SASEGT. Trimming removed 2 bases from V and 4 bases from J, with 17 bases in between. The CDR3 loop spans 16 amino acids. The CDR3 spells CASSERGDRPSTEAFF. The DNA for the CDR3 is TGTGCCAGCAGTGAAAGGGGAGACAGGCCGAGCACTGAAGCTTTCTTT.

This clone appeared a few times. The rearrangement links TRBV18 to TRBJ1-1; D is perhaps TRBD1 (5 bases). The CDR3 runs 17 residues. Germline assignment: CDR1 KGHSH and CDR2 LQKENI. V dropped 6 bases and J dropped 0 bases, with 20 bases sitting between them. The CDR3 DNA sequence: TGTGCCAGCTCCCCGTTGAGGTCAGGGATAATGAACACTGAAGCTTTCTTT. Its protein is CASSPLRSGIMNTEAFF.

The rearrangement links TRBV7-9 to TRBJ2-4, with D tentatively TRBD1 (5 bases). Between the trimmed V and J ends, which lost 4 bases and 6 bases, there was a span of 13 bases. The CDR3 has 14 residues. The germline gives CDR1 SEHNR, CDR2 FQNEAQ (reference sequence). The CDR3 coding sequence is TGTGCCAGCAGCTGGTCCCTGGGGCGAAACATTCAGTACTTC. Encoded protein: CASSWSLGRNIQYF.

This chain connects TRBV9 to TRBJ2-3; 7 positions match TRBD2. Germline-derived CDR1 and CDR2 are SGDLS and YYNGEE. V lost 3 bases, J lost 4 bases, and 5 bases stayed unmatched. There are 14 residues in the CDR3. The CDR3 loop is CASSASGTSDTQYF. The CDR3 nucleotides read TGTGCCAGCAGCGCCAGCGGGACCTCAGATACGCAGTATTTT.